Below are 14 T cell receptor beta chains sequenced from a single sample in a study of graft-versus-host responses after intestinal transplantation. This table comes from immunoSEQ multiplex PCR, and its TCRdb copy is limited to in-frame clones, with some not included. The table lists around 71,000 clones, around nine tenths of them singletons. The sample in question was bone marrow, obtained almost 750 days after intestinal transplantation. All receptors come from a human patient who received an intestinal transplant, so some T cells may come from the graft donor.

V usage is TRBV30 and J usage is TRBJ1-2; no definite D call. Germline V CDR1 and CDR2: GTSNPN, SVGIG (reference sequence). V lost 0 bases, J lost 6 bases, and 8 bases lay in between. This CDR3 region has 12 residues. The chain's CDR3 is CAWSVMANGYTF. The CDR3 nucleotides read TGTGCCTGGAGTGTAATGGCAAATGGCTACACCTTC.

This clone was found once. The chain links TRBV9 to TRBJ1-3; D uncertain. V lost 4 bases to trimming and J lost 7 bases, with 21 bases between them. The CDR3 sequence is 16 residues long. In germline, CDR1 is SGDLS, CDR2 YYNGEE. In nucleotides, the CDR3 is TGTGCCAGCAGCACACGACTCACTGAGGCTTCTAACACCATATATTTT. As protein: CASSTRLTEASNTIYF.

The V and J genes are TRBV27 and TRBJ2-1; TRBD1 matches 9 bases. J was trimmed by 3 bases and V by 3 bases; bases with no gene match: 0. Germline V gives CDR1 MNHEY, CDR2 SMNVEV (reference sequence). This CDR3 region has 14 residues. The CDR3 reads CASSLTGGYNEQFF. The CDR3 DNA sequence: TGTGCCAGCAGTTTGACAGGGGGCTACAATGAGCAGTTCTTC.

This clone was observed once. The genes are TRBV29-1 and TRBJ2-5; D possibly corresponds to TRBD1 (5 bases). Looked up from germline, CDR1 is SQVTM and CDR2 is ANQGSEA. The CDR3 totals 14 residues. V lost 6 bases and J 1 base, leaving 15 bases between the germline ends. CDR3 loop: CSVGKTGPQETQYF. In DNA form, the CDR3 reads TGCAGCGTGGGAAAAACAGGTCCCCAAGAGACCCAGTACTTC.

This rearrangement joins TRBV6-1 to TRBJ1-2; tentative D call: TRBD1 (5 bases). Trimming shortened V by 5 bases and J by 4 bases, and 14 bases separated the two germline ends. CDR3 length: 14 amino acids. Germline V CDR1 and CDR2: MNHNS, SASEGT. The CDR3 region is CASSPSRVSYGYTF. The DNA for the CDR3 is TGTGCCAGCAGTCCTTCCAGGGTTAGCTATGGCTACACCTTC.

This clone appeared a single time. The chain is built from TRBV4-1 and TRBJ2-7, with D tentatively TRBD2 (6 bases). CDR1 and CDR2 from the germline V gene are MGHRA and YSYEKL. This CDR3 spans 15 amino acids. Trimming stripped 1 base from V and 2 bases from J, with 12 bases between. The CDR3 sequence: CASSQGSLAPYEQYF. CDR3 DNA sequence: TGCGCCAGCAGCCAAGGGAGTCTAGCGCCCTACGAGCAGTACTTC.

This chain links TRBV29-1 with TRBJ2-7; 11 bases agree with TRBD2. J lost 4 bases, V lost 5 bases, and 1 base had no gene match. The CDR3 spans 12 residues. Germline V gene sequence: CDR1 SQVTM, CDR2 ANQGSEA. CDR3 region: CSVRTSGYEQYF. CDR3 sequence (DNA): TGCAGCGTTCGGACTAGCGGGTACGAGCAGTACTTC.

This rearrangement joins TRBV5-4 to TRBJ1-2, with 7 bases identical to TRBD1. Germline CDR1 is SGHNT and CDR2 is YYREEE (reference sequence). Germline trimming cut 0 bases from V and 4 bases from J; bases unmatched to any gene: 3. This CDR3 contains 14 residues. CDR3 nucleotides: TGTGCCAGCAGCTTGGAGGGGGCGTTCTATGGCTACACCTTC. Translation gives CASSLEGAFYGYTF.

The chain is built from TRBV5-6 and TRBJ1-1; maybe TRBD1 (5 bases). V lost 2 bases and J 8 bases, leaving 10 bases between the germline ends. The CDR3 has 12 amino acids. Germline V lookup: CDR1 SGHDT, CDR2 YYEEEE. CDR3 bases: TGTGCCAGCAGCTTCGGGACCTCCGAAGCTTTCTTT. Residues: CASSFGTSEAFF.

The chain uses TRBV6-6 and TRBJ2-2; TRBD1 or TRBD2 may be the D gene (6 bases each). Trimming stripped 11 bases from V and 5 bases from J, with 24 bases between. This CDR3 comprises 16 residues. The germline CDR1 and CDR2 sequences are MNHNY and SVGAGI (reference sequence). This chain's CDR3 is CAARGRQDLLTGELFF. The CDR3 bases are TGTGCCGCCCGGGGGCGTCAGGATCTCTTGACCGGGGAGCTGTTTTTT.

This clone came up once. The chain has TRBV6-7 and TRBJ1-2; D not resolved. TRBV6-7 is treated as an ORF (open reading frame) with a function not yet certain. This CDR3 contains 14 residues. The germline V and J ends were trimmed by 0 bases and 4 bases, with 9 bases remaining between them. The CDR3 bases are TGTGCCAGCAGTTACTCGAAACAGTTCTATGGCTACACCTTC. Its translation: CASSYSKQFYGYTF.

The V and J genes are TRBV5-4 and TRBJ2-1; 8 bases are shared with TRBD1. The CDR3 contains 15 residues. CDR1 is SGHNT, CDR2 YYREEE, per germline (reference sequence). J gave up 7 bases and V 0 bases, and 6 bases lay outside the gene matches. The DNA of the CDR3 is TGTGCCAGCAGCTTGGTCATGACAGGGGCTAATGAGCAGTTCTTC. Its translation: CASSLVMTGANEQFF. Together with reference TRBV5-4 and TRBJ2-1, the CDR3 gives the full variable domain: ETGVTQSPTHLIKTRGQQVTLRCSSQSGHNTVSWYQQALGQGPQFIFQYYREEENGRGNFPPRFSGLQFPNYSSELNVNALELDDSALYLCASSLVMTGANEQFFGPGTRLTVL.

This chain connects TRBV5-4 to TRBJ2-7; possible D gene TRBD1, 6 bases. Germline lookup yields CDR1 SGHNT and CDR2 YYREEE (reference sequence). V was pared by 4 bases and J by 3 bases, with 14 bases between. The CDR3 covers 14 residues. The CDR3 reads CASSTQGSGYEQYF. CDR3 bases: TGTGCCAGCAGCACACAGGGTTCCGGCTACGAGCAGTACTTC.

The V and J genes are TRBV10-2 and TRBJ2-5, with 7 bases matching TRBD1. The CDR3 covers 15 residues. Per germline, CDR1 WSHSY and CDR2 SAAADI. J gave up 1 base and V 2 bases, and 4 bases lay outside the gene matches. The CDR3 protein is CASSEPAGGQETQYF. The CDR3 DNA reads TGCGCCAGCAGTGAGCCCGCAGGGGGCCAAGAGACCCAGTACTTC.